This paragraph reports one T cell receptor (beta chain). The CDR3 totals 14 residues. The germline V and J ends were trimmed by 6 bases and 1 base, with 12 bases remaining between them. The V gene's germline CDR1 is MNHEY and CDR2 SMNVEV (reference sequence). Grouping used clinical history reported by participants in a survey and questionnaire. Each exposed participant met a COVID-19 case in the 2 weeks preceding study entry. This record belongs to a study of blood T cell repertoires in COVID-19. Study-level background: Samples came from the United States, Italy and Spain, spanning acute and convalescent COVID-19.

Authors' analysis steps: For nucleated cells, counts were estimated from reference gene primer amplification. The repertoire was sequenced with immunoSEQ multiplex PCR; TCRdb's copy has only in-frame clones and lacks some. V and J calls and clone size are those listed in that table; D and trimming were worked out from the DNA. The sample records about 370,000 clones, 91% being singletons. The chain employs TRBV27 and TRBJ1-1, with D unclear. This sequence was found in a middle-aged woman who had been exposed to COVID-19. Sequencing input: PBMCs or T cells enriched from blood (not recorded which). The CDR3 nucleotides are TGTGCCAGCAGCCCGACCGGGAGGAACACTGAAGCTTTCTTT. It specifies CASSPTGRNTEAFF.